The 12 T cell receptor beta chains in this list originate from one sample, sequenced in a study of blood T cells in healthy people across ages. The second PCR ran roughly 6 to 12 cycles with a sample-barcoded 5' primer and J-beta primers. One entry per CDR3 protein, called by TCRdb with MiXCR from the 5' RACE reads. The table has just over 1 million distinct CDR3 sequences, 35% to 50% seen once. Material: blood. These TCRs come from a woman aged 55-70 years in good health.

V usage is TRBV30 and J usage is TRBJ2-7; D unclear. CDR3 size: 14 residues. The V end lost 1 base, the J end lost 3 bases, and 13 bases lay between the germline ends. The germline V gene has CDR1 GTSNPN and CDR2 SVGIG (reference sequence). DNA of the CDR3: TGTGCCTGGAGTGAATTGGCACCCAACTACGAGCAGTACTTC. This translates into CAWSELAPNYEQYF.

This clonotype was seen more than once but under ten times. CDR3 loop: CAISVARGGQETQYF. The CDR3 coding sequence is TGTGCCATCAGTGTGGCTCGTGGAGGCCAAGAGACCCAGTACTTC. The genes are TRBV10-3 and TRBJ2-5, with a tentative D call TRBD2 (5 bases). Trimming took 4 bases from V and 1 from J, leaving 13 bases between them. Germline V lookup: CDR1 ENHRY, CDR2 SYGVKD. This CDR3 has 15 residues.

This clonotype appeared many times. The chain links TRBV7-2 to TRBJ2-1; tentatively, D is TRBD1 (5 bases). Per germline, CDR1 SGHTA and CDR2 FQGNSA. This CDR3 is 15 amino acids long. V shed 5 bases and J shed 4 bases, with 15 bases lying between them. The CDR3 nucleotides read TGTGCCAGCAGCCGAAGACAGACAACATACAATGAGCAGTTCTTC. It yields the protein CASSRRQTTYNEQFF. The full variable domain, completed using reference TRBV7-2 and TRBJ2-1, is GAGVSQSPSNKVTEKGKDVELRCDPISGHTALYWYRQSLGQGLEFLIYFQGNSAPDKSGLPSDRFSAERTGGSVSTLTIQRTQQEDSAVYLCASSRRQTTYNEQFFGPGTRLTVL.

The CDR3 loop is CASSLWDREYEQYF. For the CDR3, the DNA is TGTGCCAGCAGTTTGTGGGACAGGGAATACGAGCAGTACTTC. The V gene is TRBV12-3 or TRBV12-4, the J gene TRBJ2-7; 9 nucleotides align to TRBD1. V shed 3 bases and J 4 bases; nucleotides not matched to a gene: 4. CDR3 length: 14 amino acids.

This clonotype has just a few counts. This chain connects TRBV10-3 to TRBJ2-7; a possible D gene is TRBD2 (6 bases). This CDR3 comprises 17 residues. The germline V and J ends were trimmed by 4 bases and 0 bases, with 19 bases remaining between them. The V gene's germline CDR1 is ENHRY and CDR2 SYGVKD. The CDR3 loop reads CAISGFGVAGSSYEQYF. DNA of the CDR3: TGTGCCATCAGTGGATTTGGCGTTGCGGGGAGCTCCTACGAGCAGTACTTC.

This rearrangement joins TRBV2 to TRBJ2-2; D may match TRBD1 or TRBD2 (6 bases each). Between the trimmed V and J ends, which lost 10 bases and 7 bases, there was a span of 7 bases. CDR1 SNHLY and CDR2 FYNNEI come from the germline V gene. The CDR3 contains 10 residues. The CDR3 reads CAKGGGELFF. In DNA form, the CDR3 reads TGTGCCAAGGGGGGCGGGGAGCTGTTTTTT.

The genes are TRBV25-1 and TRBJ2-7; D is unresolved. The length of the CDR3 is 14 residues. V was clipped by 1 base and J by 10 bases, with 17 bases between them. Germline loops: CDR1 MGHDK, CDR2 SYGVNS. The CDR3 region is CASSESPPQEIQYF. The CDR3 nucleotides are TGTGCCAGCAGTGAATCCCCCCCACAAGAGATCCAGTACTTC.

This clonotype has a count of ten or more. This sequence joins TRBV3-1 and TRBJ2-7, with D possibly matching TRBD1 (5 bases). The CDR3 is made up of 14 amino acids. Germline assignment: CDR1 LGHDT and CDR2 YNNKEL (reference sequence). The ends were cut back, 6 bases at V and 0 bases at J, with 12 bases in the middle. The CDR3 nucleotides are TGTGCCAGCAGTCCAGGGCCGAGCTCCTACGAGCAGTACTTC. Translation gives CASSPGPSSYEQYF.

V and J are TRBV27 and TRBJ2-5, with a possible D match to TRBD2 (7 bases). Trimming took off 2 bases at V and 2 bases at J, with 12 bases between the two ends. CDR1 MNHEY and CDR2 SMNVEV come from the germline V gene (reference sequence). This CDR3 is 15 amino acids long. CDR3 bases: TGTGCCAGCAGTTTAGCGGGGGCACTACAAGAGACCCAGTACTTC. It specifies CASSLAGALQETQYF.

This clonotype was counted a few times. CDR3 region: CAAKAAAGATDTQYF. CDR3 DNA sequence: TGTGCCGCGAAGGCCGCCGCTGGGGCCACAGATACGCAGTATTTT. This chain joins TRBV6-5 and TRBJ2-3, with a weak D call TRBD1 (5 bases). This CDR3 spans 15 amino acids. Between the trimmed V and J ends, which lost 11 bases and 2 bases, there was a span of 20 bases. The germline gives CDR1 MNHEY, CDR2 SVGAGI.

The J gene is TRBJ1-5, the V gene TRBV20-1, with TRBD1 matching 8 bases. From germline, CDR1 is DFQATT and CDR2 SNEGSKA (reference sequence). Germline trimming cut 1 base from V and 0 bases from J; bases unmatched to any gene: 8. The CDR3 is made up of 17 amino acids. CDR3 amino acids: CSARGQGACNSNQPQHF. CDR3 DNA sequence: TGCAGTGCTAGAGGGCAGGGGGCCTGTAATAGCAATCAGCCCCAGCATTTT.

This chain links TRBV7-6 with TRBJ1-2; D possibly corresponds to TRBD1 (6 bases). The CDR3 has 15 residues. V shed 2 bases and J shed 8 bases, with 18 bases lying between them. Germline V gene data show CDR1 as SGHVS and CDR2 as FNYEAQ. In nucleotides, the CDR3 is TGTGCCAGCAGCTTAACCCGGGACAATCGAGGAGGCTACACCTTC. Translated: CASSLTRDNRGGYTF. The variable domain in full, completed from reference TRBV7-6 and TRBJ1-2, reads GAGVSQSPRYKVTKRGQDVALRCDPISGHVSLYWYRQALGQGPEFLTYFNYEAQQDKSGLPNDRFSAERPEGSISTLTIQRTEQRDSAMYRCASSLTRDNRGGYTFGSGTRLTVV.